This T cell receptor beta chain was sequenced during a study of T cell repertoires in cytomegalovirus infection. Turning to the study itself: TCR beta signatures that were public indicated CMV infection and matching HLA type.

About this clonotype: The antigen is not known.

TCRdb re-called the reads through MiXCR, storing one row per CDR3 protein. The table lists 650,000 to 850,000 distinct CDR3 sequences, under 35% of them singletons. Whole-study results and caveats: HLA-C-restricted CMV-specific TCR beta clonotypes were dominant in the ex vivo response.

V gave up 6 bases and J gave up 0 bases, with 14 bases separating them. The CDR3 length is 15 residues. This TCR was sampled from a human donor in good health (CMV status not recorded). Some clones in this sample may be carry-over from other donors' samples. The source was cultured CD8+ T cells from PBMCs, collected from culture after CMV antigen stimulation. The chain couples TRBV12-3 or TRBV12-4 to TRBJ1-2, with unresolved D. As DNA, the CDR3 is TGTGCCAGCAGACCACCGACAAGCACTAACTATGGCTACACCTTC. This encodes CASRPPTSTNYGYTF.